This TCR beta chain was profiled in a study of cytomegalovirus exposure and HLA in healthy donors. General study results and limits: Some public TCRs appeared in many individuals, while most sequences were rare.

Sequencing was performed with immunoSEQ multiplex PCR; in TCRdb, only in-frame clones are kept and a portion is missing. This table holds 35,000 to 50,000 clones, about 93% found once. Comments on this clone: Its target is unknown.

Germline V lookup: CDR1 LGHNA, CDR2 YNFKEQ. The CDR3 is 16 amino acids. V lost 4 bases and J lost 4; bases outside the gene matches: 11. This chain joins TRBV4-2 and TRBJ1-2, with 8 bases matching TRBD1. The receptor's source is a man aged 18 to 30 in good health and CMV-seronegative. The sample was PBMCs. The CDR3 loop reads CASSPEWTGSGYGYTF. The CDR3, as DNA: TGTGCCAGCAGCCCCGAATGGACAGGGAGTGGCTATGGCTACACCTTC.